The present TCR beta chain was sequenced within a study of blood T cell repertoires in COVID-19. Study-wide background: Acute and convalescent COVID-19 samples came from the United States, Italy and Spain.

Cohort allocation depended upon clinical history that participants reported. Symptom resolution, clearance, or two negative PCRs marked the recovered donors of Cohort 3. Data came from immunoSEQ multiplex PCR; TCRdb stores just in-frame clones and leaves some out. The profile covers 170,000 or so clones, with approximately 87% appearing a single time and about 6.6% taken by the ten largest. The CDR3 is made up of 13 amino acids. The V and J ends lost 6 bases and 10 bases respectively, with 18 bases between them. The sequencing input was PBMCs or T cells enriched from blood (not recorded which). The TCR comes from a woman aged 50 to 60 who had recovered from COVID-19. V usage is TRBV12-3 or TRBV12-4 and J usage is TRBJ1-1, with D possibly matching TRBD1 (6 bases). This chain's CDR3 is CASSDRLGHRAFF. The CDR3 bases are TGTGCCAGCAGCGACAGGTTGGGACACCGAGCTTTCTTT.